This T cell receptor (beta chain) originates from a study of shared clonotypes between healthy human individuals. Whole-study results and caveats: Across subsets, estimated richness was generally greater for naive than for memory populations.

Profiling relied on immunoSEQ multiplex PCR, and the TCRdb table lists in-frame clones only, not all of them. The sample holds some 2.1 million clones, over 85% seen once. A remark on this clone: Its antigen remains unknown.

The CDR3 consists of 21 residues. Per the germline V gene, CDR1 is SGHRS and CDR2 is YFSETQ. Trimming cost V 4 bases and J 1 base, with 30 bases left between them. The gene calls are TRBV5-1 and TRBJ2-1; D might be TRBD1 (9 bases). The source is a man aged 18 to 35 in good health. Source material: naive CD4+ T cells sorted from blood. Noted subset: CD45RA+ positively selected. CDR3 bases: TGCGCCAGCAGCCCGGGACAGGGAAGGTTAAGCGGGAGAAAATCCTACAATGAGCAGTTCTTC. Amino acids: CASSPGQGRLSGRKSYNEQFF. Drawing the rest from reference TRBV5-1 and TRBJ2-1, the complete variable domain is KAGVTQTPRYLIKTRGQQVTLSCSPISGHRSVSWYQQTPGQGLQFLFEYFSETQRNKGNFPGRFSGRQFSNSRSEMNVSTLELGDSALYLCASSPGQGRLSGRKSYNEQFFGPGTRLTVL.